This T cell receptor (beta chain) emerged from a study of cytomegalovirus exposure and HLA in healthy donors. A remark on this clone: What it binds is not known.

V lost 0 bases, J lost 4 bases, and 3 bases stayed unmatched. Germline-derived CDR1 and CDR2 are LGHNA and YSLEER. CDR3 length: 15 residues. Use of 60 Vbeta and 13 Jbeta primers characterized the PCR. Per the original data handling: In a later analysis, of tens of millions of unique beta chains, roughly 9.9 million appeared in at least two donors. Sequencing used immunoSEQ multiplex PCR; TCRdb keeps in-frame clones, though not all of them. The V and J calls and clone size come from that table; D and trimming were worked out from the DNA. The sample has about 140,000 clones, around 80% seen once. Points from the study as a whole: As a later analysis showed, a missense DCLRE1C variant was linked to trimming of TCR beta V- and J-genes. Among the most significant clusters, several appeared linked to common viral pathogens in a later analysis.

The chain is built from TRBV4-3 and TRBJ2-3; 8 bases are shared with TRBD1. This receptor was taken from a male donor in good health and CMV-seronegative. The sample taken for sequencing was PBMCs. The CDR3 protein is CASSQDSRGPDTQYF. For the CDR3, the DNA is TGCGCCAGCAGCCAAGATAGCAGGGGGCCAGATACGCAGTATTTT.